This record looks at one T cell receptor (beta chain) sequence and its context. Its antigen remains unknown. Germline CDR1 reads SGHNT; CDR2 reads YENEEA. V lost 0 bases and J 8 bases, leaving 10 bases between the germline ends. The CDR3 runs 13 residues. Sequencing used immunoSEQ multiplex PCR; TCRdb keeps in-frame clones, though not all of them. This sample yields 30,000 or so clones, of which approximately 86% are seen a single time; less than 6.5% belongs to the top ten. This sample's time point: time of PML onset. This sample is drawn from a study of multiple sclerosis patients with progressive multifocal leukoencephalopathy. Whole-study findings and limits: Most PML patients had lower entropy, suggesting less diverse TRB repertoires.

The rearrangement uses TRBV11-3 and TRBJ1-1, with D tentatively TRBD1 (6 bases). The source is a woman aged 40 to 50 with progressive multifocal leukoencephalopathy. Source: PBMCs, taken from a patient treated with natalizumab. For the CDR3, the DNA is TGTGCCAGCAGCTTAGAAGAAAGGGGGGAAGCTTTCTTT. Translation: CASSLEERGEAFF.